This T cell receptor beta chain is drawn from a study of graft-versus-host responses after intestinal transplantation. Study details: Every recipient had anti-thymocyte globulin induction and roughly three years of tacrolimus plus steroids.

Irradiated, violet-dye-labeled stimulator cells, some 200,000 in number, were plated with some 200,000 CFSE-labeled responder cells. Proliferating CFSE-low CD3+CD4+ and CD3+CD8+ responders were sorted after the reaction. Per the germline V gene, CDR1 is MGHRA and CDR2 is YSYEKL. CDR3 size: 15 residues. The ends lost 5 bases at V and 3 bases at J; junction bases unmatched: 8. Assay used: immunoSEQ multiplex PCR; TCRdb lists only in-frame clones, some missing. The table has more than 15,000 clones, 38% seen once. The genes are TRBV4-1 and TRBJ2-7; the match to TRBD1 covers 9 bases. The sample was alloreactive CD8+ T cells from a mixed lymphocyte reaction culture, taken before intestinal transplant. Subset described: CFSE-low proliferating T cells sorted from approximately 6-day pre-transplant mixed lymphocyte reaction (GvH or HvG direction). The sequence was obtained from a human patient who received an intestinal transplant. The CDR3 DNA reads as TGCGCCAGCAGCAGCTCTGGGACAGGGATCTACGAGCAGTACTTC. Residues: CASSSSGTGIYEQYF.